Sequencing of this T cell receptor (beta chain) was carried out in a study of OX40 agonist ivuxolimab in advanced cancers. For context, the study as a whole: Ivuxolimab was an agonistic, fully human IgG2 monoclonal antibody directed against OX40 (CD134), a costimulatory receptor. Prior anti-PD-1, anti-PD-L1 or anti-CTLA-4 therapy was permitted, and approximately 40% of dose-escalation patients had received checkpoint inhibitors. A male proportion of roughly 80% and a mean age of approximately 61 years, ranging from 23 to 79, were recorded for the dose-escalation cohort. The paper reports the monotherapy dose-escalation portion (N = 52 patients) of the phase I ivuxolimab trial. Partial responses occurred in three dose-escalation patients: two with cutaneous melanoma and one with hepatocellular carcinoma. The purpose of peripheral TCRbeta sequencing was to test whether ivuxolimab changed TCR sequence diversity and led to clonal T-cell expansion. Among the approximately 50 dose-escalation patients, 19 had hepatocellular carcinoma, around 15 melanoma, 9 renal cell carcinoma and 9 head and neck cancer. Intravenous ivuxolimab was administered to patients every 2 weeks at six dose levels: 0.01, 0.1, 0.3, 1.5, 3 and 10 mg/kg.

The germline V gene specifies SGHVS as CDR1 and FQNEAQ as CDR2. Trimming removed 6 bases from V and 1 base from J; the gene matches leave 3 bases unexplained. There are 14 amino acids in the CDR3, from cysteine to phenylalanine inclusive. Only the CDR3 portion is preserved as DNA: 42 bases, with reading frame beginning at the first base. To sequence the TCRbeta CDR3 region, genomic DNA was isolated from the sorted cells. TCRbeta CDR3 regions were sequenced using the immunoSEQ Assay. Imported from immuneACCESS, the table was reduced by TCRdb to in-frame sequences with V and J called. These copies leave out some clones; in studies compared against another copy, an unresolved V gene accounts for under half, and the cause of the remainder is not known. The sample records roughly 40,000 clones, approximately 91% of which are singletons. The top ten hold roughly 18% of the sample. The trial excluded patients who had a history of autoimmune disease or who were on systemic immunosuppression. In every dose cohort, peripheral blood was drawn for TCR sequencing at baseline, cycle 4 day 1, and cycle 7 day 1. Samples came from an open-label, multicenter, first-in-human phase I dose-escalation trial of ivuxolimab. The trial enrolled adults with locally advanced or metastatic head and neck squamous cell, hepatocellular, melanoma or renal cell carcinoma. CD4+ and CD8+ T cells were sorted separately from peripheral blood before TCR sequencing.

The paper as a whole reports these results and caveats: Clonal expansion of both CD4+ and CD8+ blood T cells was observed from baseline to week 6 at doses 0.1 to 3.0 mg/kg. Antigen specificity was not determined for the clonally expanded peripheral T cells. Low levels of normalized T-cell clonal expansion were also seen in some patients who did not respond. After ivuxolimab, expanded clones were on average more numerous among CD8+ T cells than among CD4+ T cells. Partial responders in the 0.1-3.0 mg/kg groups had among the lowest normalized peripheral clonal expansion, especially among CD8+ T cells.

As to this clone: Its antigen specificity is not known. Base qualities are not recorded, but no much larger clone differs from it by a single base.

The sequence was collected from an adult with an advanced solid tumor such as melanoma, head and neck, liver or kidney cancer. Sample: CD4+ or CD8+ T cells sorted from blood, taken in a trial of the OX40 agonist ivuxolimab. The chain joins TRBV7-8 to TRBJ2-3; 8 bases in the middle match TRBD1. The CDR3 in this case is CASSGQGRTDTQYF. The nucleotide sequence reads TGTGCCAGCAGTGGACAGGGCCGCACAGATACGCAGTATTTT.